These T cell receptor beta chains were read from a single sample in a study of T cell repertoires in cytomegalovirus infection. Via MiXCR, TCRdb re-called the reads, giving one row per CDR3 protein. This sample carries under 600,000 distinct CDR3 sequences, approximately 15% of them seen once, and the ten largest clones take about 24%. Specimen: CD8+ T cells from PBMCs. The receptors here all came from a human donor in good health (CMV status not recorded). Some clones in this sample may be carry-over from other donors' samples. Each CDR3 is given with its conserved first and last residue. The D gene is left open where the match is weak. Some rows mark clone size as missing; the rest say once, few, many or name a class of expanded clone.

D gene	V gene	J gene	clone size	CDR3 protein	CDR3 DNA
.	TRBV5-6	TRBJ2-7	few	CASSLGNTLYEQYF	TGTGCCAGCAGCTTGGGTAACACTCTATACGAGCAGTACTTC
TRBD2	TRBV3-1	TRBJ2-7	.	CASSQALAGAYEQYF	TGTGCCAGCAGCCAAGCGCTAGCGGGAGCCTACGAGCAGTACTTC
TRBD2	TRBV9	TRBJ2-1	few	CASSVSGGPHNEQFF	TGTGCCAGCAGCGTCTCGGGGGGGCCCCACAATGAGCAGTTCTTC
.	TRBV28	TRBJ1-4	few	CASSSPGNNNEKLFF	TGTGCCAGCAGTTCCCCAGGGAATAATAATGAAAAACTGTTTTTT
TRBD2	TRBV27	TRBJ2-1	many	CAVGRGYEQFF	TGTGCCGTTGGGAGGGGCTATGAGCAGTTCTTC
.	TRBV9	TRBJ2-1	.	CASSVVSGEQFF	TGTGCCAGCAGCGTAGTTAGCGGTGAGCAGTTCTTC
.	TRBV5-5	TRBJ2-1	.	CASSFTDYNEQFF	TGTGCCAGCAGCTTTACGGATTACAATGAGCAGTTCTTC
TRBD1	TRBV20-1	TRBJ1-5	few	CSARAQQGANIGNQPQHF	TGCAGTGCTAGAGCCCAACAGGGGGCCAATATCGGCAATCAGCCCCAGCATTTT
TRBD2	TRBV7-6	TRBJ2-1	many	CASSLVTSGNEQFF	TGTGCCAGCAGCTTAGTCACTAGCGGCAATGAGCAGTTCTTC
.	TRBV9	TRBJ2-2	.	CASSVVVAGELFF	TGTGCCAGCAGCGTAGTTGTGGCCGGGGAGCTGTTTTTT
.	TRBV28	TRBJ2-1	many	CASSTGDWRTYNEQFF	TGTGCCAGCAGTACAGGGGACTGGAGAACCTACAATGAGCAGTTCTTC
.	TRBV11-3	TRBJ1-1	.	CASSPDSRTEAFF	TGTGCCAGCAGCCCGGACAGTCGCACTGAAGCTTTCTTT
.	TRBV30	TRBJ1-2	few	CAWSHEPARVYTF	TGTGCCTGGTCCCACGAGCCAGCGCGGGTCTACACCTTC
.	TRBV14	TRBJ2-5	few	CASSQEPAEGETQYF	TGTGCCAGCAGCCAAGAGCCAGCGGAGGGGGAGACCCAGTACTTC
TRBD1	TRBV27	TRBJ2-1	.	CASSFRTGPDEQFF	TGTGCCAGCAGTTTCCGGACAGGCCCCGATGAGCAGTTCTTC
.	TRBV7-9	TRBJ1-1	.	CASSDPLGRGPNTEAFF	TGTGCCAGCAGCGACCCACTCGGACGGGGACCGAACACTGAAGCTTTCTTT
.	TRBV12-5	TRBJ1-2	many	CASGPSGGYGYTF	TGTGCTAGTGGCCCCTCGGGGGGCTATGGCTACACCTTC
TRBD2	TRBV7-3	TRBJ2-1	.	CAGSLSGGRGNEQFF	TGTGCCGGCAGCCTTAGCGGGGGACGGGGGAATGAGCAGTTCTTC
.	TRBV7-3	TRBJ2-7	many	CASSEGTAYEQYF	TGTGCCAGCAGTGAAGGGACTGCGTACGAGCAGTACTTC
TRBD2	TRBV27	TRBJ2-2	few	CASSLSPLLAGGRNGELFF	TGTGCCAGCAGTTTATCCCCCTTACTAGCGGGAGGTCGGAACGGGGAGCTGTTTTTT
TRBD1	TRBV7-9	TRBJ1-1	many	CASSLAGQVRRPEAFF	TGTGCCAGCAGCTTAGCGGGACAGGTGCGACGGCCTGAAGCTTTCTTT
TRBD1	TRBV4-1	TRBJ1-6	few	CASSPRDRGSSPLHF	TGCGCCAGCAGCCCTCGGGACAGGGGCTCTTCCCCCCTCCACTTT